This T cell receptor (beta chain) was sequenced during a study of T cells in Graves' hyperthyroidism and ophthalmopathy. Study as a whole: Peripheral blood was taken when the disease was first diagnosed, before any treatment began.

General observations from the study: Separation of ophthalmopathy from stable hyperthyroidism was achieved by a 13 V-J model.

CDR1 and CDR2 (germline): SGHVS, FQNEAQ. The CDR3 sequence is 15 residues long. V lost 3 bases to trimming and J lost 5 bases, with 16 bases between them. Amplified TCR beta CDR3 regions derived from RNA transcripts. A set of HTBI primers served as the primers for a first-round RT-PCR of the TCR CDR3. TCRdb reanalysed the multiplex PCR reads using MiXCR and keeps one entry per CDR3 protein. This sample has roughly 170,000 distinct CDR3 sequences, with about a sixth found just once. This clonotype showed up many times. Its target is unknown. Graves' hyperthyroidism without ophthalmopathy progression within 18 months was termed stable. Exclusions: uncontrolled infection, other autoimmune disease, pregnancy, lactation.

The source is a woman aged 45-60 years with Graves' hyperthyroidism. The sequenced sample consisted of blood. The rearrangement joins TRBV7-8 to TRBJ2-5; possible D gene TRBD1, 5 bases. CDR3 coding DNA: TGTGCCAGCAGCTTCTTGACAGCCCCCGGGGAGACCCAGTACTTC. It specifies CASSFLTAPGETQYF.